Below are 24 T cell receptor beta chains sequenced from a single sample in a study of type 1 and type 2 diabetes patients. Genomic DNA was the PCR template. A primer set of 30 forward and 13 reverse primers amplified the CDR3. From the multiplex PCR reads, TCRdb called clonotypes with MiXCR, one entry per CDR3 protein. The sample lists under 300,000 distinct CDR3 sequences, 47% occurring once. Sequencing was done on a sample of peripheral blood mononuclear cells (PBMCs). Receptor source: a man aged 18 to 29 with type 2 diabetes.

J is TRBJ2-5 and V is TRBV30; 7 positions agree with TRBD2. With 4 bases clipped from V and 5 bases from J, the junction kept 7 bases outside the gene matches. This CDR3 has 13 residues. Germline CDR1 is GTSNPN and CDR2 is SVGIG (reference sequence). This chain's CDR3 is CAWMAGVEETQYF. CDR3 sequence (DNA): TGTGCCTGGATGGCGGGGGTTGAGGAGACCCAGTACTTC.

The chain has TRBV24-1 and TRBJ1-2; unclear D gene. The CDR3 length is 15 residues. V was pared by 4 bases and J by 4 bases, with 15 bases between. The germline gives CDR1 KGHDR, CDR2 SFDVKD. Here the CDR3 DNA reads TGTGCCACCAGTGACTGCGGACGGTGCGCCTATGGCTACACCTTC. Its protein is CATSDCGRCAYGYTF.

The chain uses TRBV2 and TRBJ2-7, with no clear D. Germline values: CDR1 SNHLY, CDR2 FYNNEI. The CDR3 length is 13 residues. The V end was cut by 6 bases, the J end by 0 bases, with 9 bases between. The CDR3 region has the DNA TGTGCCAGCAGCGCCCGGAGCTCCTACGAGCAGTACTTC. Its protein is CASSARSSYEQYF.

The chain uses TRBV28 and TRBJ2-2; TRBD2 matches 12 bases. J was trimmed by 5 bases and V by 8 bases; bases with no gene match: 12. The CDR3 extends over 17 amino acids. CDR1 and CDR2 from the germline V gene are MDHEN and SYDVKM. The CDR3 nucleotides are TGTGCCAGCTGTGAATTAGGGACTAGCGGGCGAACCGGGGAGCTGTTTTTT. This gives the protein CASCELGTSGRTGELFF. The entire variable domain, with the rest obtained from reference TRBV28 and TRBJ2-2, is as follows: DVKVTQSSRYLVKRTGEKVFLECVQDMDHENMFWYRQDPGLGLRLIYFSYDVKMKEKGDIPEGYSVSREKKERFSLILESASTNQTSMYLCASCELGTSGRTGELFFGEGSRLTVL.

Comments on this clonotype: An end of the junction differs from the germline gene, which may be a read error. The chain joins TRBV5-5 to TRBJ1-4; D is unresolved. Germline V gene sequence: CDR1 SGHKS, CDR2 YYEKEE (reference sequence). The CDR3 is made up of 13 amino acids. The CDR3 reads CASSLQLGEKLFF. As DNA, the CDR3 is TGCGCCAGCAGCCTACAACTGGGAGAAAAACTGTTTTTT. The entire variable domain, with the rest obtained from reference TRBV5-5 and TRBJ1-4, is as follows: DAGVTQSPTHLIKTRGQQVTLRCSPISGHKSVSWYQQVLGQGPQFIFQYYEKEERGRGNFPDRFSARQFPNYSSELNVNALLLGDSALYLCASSLQLGEKLFFGSGTQLSVL.

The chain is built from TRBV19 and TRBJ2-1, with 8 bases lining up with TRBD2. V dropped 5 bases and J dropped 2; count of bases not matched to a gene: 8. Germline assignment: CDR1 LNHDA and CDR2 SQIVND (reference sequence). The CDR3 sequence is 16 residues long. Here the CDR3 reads CASSLIAGTAYNEQFF. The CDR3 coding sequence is TGTGCCAGTAGTTTGATAGCGGGGACCGCCTACAATGAGCAGTTCTTC. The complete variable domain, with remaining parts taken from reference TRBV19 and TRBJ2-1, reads DGGITQSPKYLFRKEGQNVTLSCEQNLNHDAMYWYRQDPGQGLRLIYYSQIVNDFQKGDIAEGYSVSREKKESFPLTVTSAQKNPTAFYLCASSLIAGTAYNEQFFGPGTRLTVL.

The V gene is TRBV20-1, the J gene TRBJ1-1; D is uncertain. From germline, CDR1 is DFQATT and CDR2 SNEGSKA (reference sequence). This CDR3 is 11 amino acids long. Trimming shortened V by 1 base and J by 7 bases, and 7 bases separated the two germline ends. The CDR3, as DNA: TGCAGTGCTAGAGGGGCAGGTGAAGCTTTCTTT. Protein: CSARGAGEAFF.

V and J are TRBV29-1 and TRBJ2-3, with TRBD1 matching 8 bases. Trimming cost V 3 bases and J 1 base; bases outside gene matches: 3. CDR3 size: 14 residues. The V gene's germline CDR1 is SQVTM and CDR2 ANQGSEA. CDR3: CSVDQGARTDTQYF. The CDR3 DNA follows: TGCAGCGTTGACCAGGGGGCCCGCACAGATACGCAGTATTTT.

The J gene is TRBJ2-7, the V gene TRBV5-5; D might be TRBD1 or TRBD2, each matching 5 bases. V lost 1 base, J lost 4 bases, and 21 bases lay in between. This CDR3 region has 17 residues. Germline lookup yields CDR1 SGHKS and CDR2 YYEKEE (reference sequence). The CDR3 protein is CASSLSGGDRLYYEQYF. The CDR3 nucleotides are TGTGCCAGCAGCTTGTCTGGCGGTGACAGACTATATTACGAGCAGTACTTC.

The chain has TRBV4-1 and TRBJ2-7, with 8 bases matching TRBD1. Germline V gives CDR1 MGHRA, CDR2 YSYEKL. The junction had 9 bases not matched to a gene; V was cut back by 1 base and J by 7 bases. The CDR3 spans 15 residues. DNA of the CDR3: TGCGCCAGCAGCCAAGGGACAGGGCCTCCTACGGAGCAGTACTTC. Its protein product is CASSQGTGPPTEQYF.

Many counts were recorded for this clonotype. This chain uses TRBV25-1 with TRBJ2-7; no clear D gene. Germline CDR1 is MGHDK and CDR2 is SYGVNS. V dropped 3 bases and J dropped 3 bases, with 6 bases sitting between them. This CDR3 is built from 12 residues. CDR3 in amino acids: CASSEADYEQYF. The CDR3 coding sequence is TGTGCCAGCAGTGAGGCTGACTACGAGCAGTACTTC.

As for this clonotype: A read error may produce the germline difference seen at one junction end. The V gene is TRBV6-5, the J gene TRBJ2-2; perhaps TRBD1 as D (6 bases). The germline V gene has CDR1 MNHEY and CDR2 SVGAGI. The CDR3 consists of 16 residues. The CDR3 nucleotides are TGTGCCAGCAGCCGACCACTAAGTACAGGGATGGGTTGGCTGTCTTTT. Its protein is CASSRPLSTGMGWLSF.

DNA of the CDR3: TGTGCCAGCAGCGTAGGGGTTGGACTAGCGGGAGGTGGCACCGGGGAGCTGTTTTTT. Protein product: CASSVGVGLAGGGTGELFF. This chain links TRBV9 with TRBJ2-2; 14 bases fit TRBD2. The CDR3 runs 19 residues. V was pared by 0 bases and J by 4 bases, with 8 bases of the junction left unmatched. Germline V gene sequence: CDR1 SGDLS, CDR2 YYNGEE. Combining the CDR3 with reference TRBV9 and TRBJ2-2 gives the whole variable domain DSGVTQTPKHLITATGQRVTLRCSPRSGDLSVYWYQQSLDQGLQFLIQYYNGEERAKGNILERFSAQQFPDLHSELNLSSLELGDSALYFCASSVGVGLAGGGTGELFFGEGSRLTVL.

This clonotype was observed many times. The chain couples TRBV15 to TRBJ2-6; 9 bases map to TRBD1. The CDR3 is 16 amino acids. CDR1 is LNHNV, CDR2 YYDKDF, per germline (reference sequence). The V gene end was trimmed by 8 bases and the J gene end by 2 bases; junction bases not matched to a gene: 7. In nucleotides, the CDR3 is TGTGCCACCGAGGACAGGGGTATCACTGGGGCCAACGTCCTGACTTTC. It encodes CATEDRGITGANVLTF.

DNA of the CDR3: TGTGCCAGCAGTGACTCGCCGACCTCTGGGGCCAACGTCCTGACTTTC. This encodes CASSDSPTSGANVLTF. The J gene is TRBJ2-6, the V gene TRBV25-1; D is unclear. Per the germline V gene, CDR1 is MGHDK and CDR2 is SYGVNS. CDR3 length: 16 residues. V was pared by 3 bases and J by 0 bases, with 9 bases between.

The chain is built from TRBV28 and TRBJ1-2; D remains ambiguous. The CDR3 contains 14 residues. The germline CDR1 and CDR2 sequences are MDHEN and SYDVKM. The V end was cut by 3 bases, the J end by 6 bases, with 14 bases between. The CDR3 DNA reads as TGTGCCAGCAGTTTTCCCGGGAATGGGGATGGCTACACCTTC. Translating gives CASSFPGNGDGYTF.

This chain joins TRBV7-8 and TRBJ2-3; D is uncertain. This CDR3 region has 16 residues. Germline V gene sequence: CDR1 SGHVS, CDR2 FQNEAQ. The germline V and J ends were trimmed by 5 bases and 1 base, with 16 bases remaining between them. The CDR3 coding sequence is TGTGCCAGCAGCCCAAGCTCCGGCCACGGCACAGATACGCAGTATTTT. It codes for CASSPSSGHGTDTQYF. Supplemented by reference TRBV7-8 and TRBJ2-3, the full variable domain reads GAGVSQSPRYKVAKRGQDVALRCDPISGHVSLFWYQQALGQGPEFLTYFQNEAQLDKSGLPSDRFFAERPEGSVSTLKIQRTQQEDSAVYLCASSPSSGHGTDTQYFGPGTRLTVL.

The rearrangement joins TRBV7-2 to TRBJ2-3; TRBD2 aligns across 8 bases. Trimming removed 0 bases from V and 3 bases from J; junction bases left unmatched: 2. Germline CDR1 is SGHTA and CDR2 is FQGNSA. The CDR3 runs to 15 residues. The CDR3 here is CASSLALADTDTQYF. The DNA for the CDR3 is TGTGCCAGCAGCTTAGCACTAGCGGATACAGATACGCAGTATTTT.

This CDR3 is CASSRPPETDKYGYTF. The CDR3 DNA reads as TGCGCCAGCAGCCGCCCCCCGGAGACAGACAAATATGGCTACACCTTC. The genes are TRBV5-1 and TRBJ1-2; D perhaps matches TRBD1 (5 bases). The CDR3 consists of 16 residues. The germline V gene encodes CDR1 SGHRS and CDR2 YFSETQ. V lost 4 bases, J lost 5 bases, and 21 bases lay in between.

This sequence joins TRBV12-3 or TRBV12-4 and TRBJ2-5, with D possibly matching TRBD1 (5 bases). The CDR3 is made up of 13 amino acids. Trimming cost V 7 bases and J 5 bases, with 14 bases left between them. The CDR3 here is CASNRRRDETQYF. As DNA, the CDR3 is TGTGCCAGCAACCGGCGCAGGGATGAGACCCAGTACTTC.

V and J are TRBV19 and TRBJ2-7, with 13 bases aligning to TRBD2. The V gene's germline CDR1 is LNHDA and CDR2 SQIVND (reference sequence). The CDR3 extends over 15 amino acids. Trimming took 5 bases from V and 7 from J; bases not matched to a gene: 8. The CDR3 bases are TGTGCCAGTAGTCAACTAGCGGGAGGGAGTGGAGAGCAGTACTTC. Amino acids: CASSQLAGGSGEQYF.

The CDR3 bases are TGTGCCAGCAGCCCCCGAGGTCTGCAGCGGGAGTTTTACAATGAGCAGTTCTTC. This gives the protein CASSPRGLQREFYNEQFF. The J gene is TRBJ2-1, the V gene TRBV7-8, with 8 bases identical to TRBD2. There are 18 residues in the CDR3. CDR1 and CDR2 from the germline V gene are SGHVS and FQNEAQ. Unmatched junction bases numbered 16, after V lost 5 bases and J lost 4 bases.

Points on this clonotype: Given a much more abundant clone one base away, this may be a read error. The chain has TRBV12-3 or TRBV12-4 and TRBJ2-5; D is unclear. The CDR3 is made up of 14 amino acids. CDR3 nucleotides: TGTGCCAGCGGTTTTACTAAGATCCAAGAGACCCAGTACTTC. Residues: CASGFTKIQETQYF.

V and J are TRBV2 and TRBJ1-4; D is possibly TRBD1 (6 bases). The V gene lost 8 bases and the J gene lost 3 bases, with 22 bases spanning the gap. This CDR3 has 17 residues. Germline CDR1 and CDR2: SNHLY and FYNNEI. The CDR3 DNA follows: TGTGCCAGCCGAACCGGGGACATGGGTTCGGCTAATGAAAAACTGTTTTTT. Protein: CASRTGDMGSANEKLFF.